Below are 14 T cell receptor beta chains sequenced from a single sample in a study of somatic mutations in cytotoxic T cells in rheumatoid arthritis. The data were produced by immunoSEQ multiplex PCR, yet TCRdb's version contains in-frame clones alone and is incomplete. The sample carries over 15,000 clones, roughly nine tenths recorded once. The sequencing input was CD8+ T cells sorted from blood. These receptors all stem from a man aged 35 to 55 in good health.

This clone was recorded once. The DNA of the CDR3 is TGTGCCAGCAGTTTGGAGGGAAGGGTTAGCAATCAGCCCCAGCATTTT. This encodes CASSLEGRVSNQPQHF. The chain recombines TRBV27 with TRBJ1-5; D is uncertain. The CDR3 spans 16 residues. The V end lost 3 bases, the J end lost 0 bases, and 12 bases lay between the germline ends. Germline CDR1 MNHEY, CDR2 SMNVEV (reference sequence).

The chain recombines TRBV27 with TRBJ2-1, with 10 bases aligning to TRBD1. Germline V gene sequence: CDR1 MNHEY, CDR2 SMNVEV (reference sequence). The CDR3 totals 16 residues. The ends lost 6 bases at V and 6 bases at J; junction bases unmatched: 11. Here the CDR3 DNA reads TGTGCCAGCAGCCGGGGAGGGGACAGGGGAAGCAATGAGCAGTTCTTC. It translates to CASSRGGDRGSNEQFF.

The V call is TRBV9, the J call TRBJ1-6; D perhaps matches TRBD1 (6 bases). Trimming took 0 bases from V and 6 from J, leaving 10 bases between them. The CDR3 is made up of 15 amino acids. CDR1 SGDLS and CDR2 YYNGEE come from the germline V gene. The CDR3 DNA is TGTGCCAGCAGCGTAGACGGACAGAGTAATTCACCCCTCCACTTT. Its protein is CASSVDGQSNSPLHF.

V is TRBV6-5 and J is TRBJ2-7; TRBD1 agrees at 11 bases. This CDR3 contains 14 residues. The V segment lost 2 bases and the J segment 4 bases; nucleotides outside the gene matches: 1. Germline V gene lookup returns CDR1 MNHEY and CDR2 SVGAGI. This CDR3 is CASSYGTGGYEQYF. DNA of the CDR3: TGTGCCAGCAGTTACGGGACAGGGGGTTACGAGCAGTACTTC.

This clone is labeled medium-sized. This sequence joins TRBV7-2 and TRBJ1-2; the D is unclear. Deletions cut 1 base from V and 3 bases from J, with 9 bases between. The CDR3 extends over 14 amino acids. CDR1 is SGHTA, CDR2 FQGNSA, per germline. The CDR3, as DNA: TGTGCCAGCAGCTTAGGGGCAGATTACTATGGCTACACCTTC. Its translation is CASSLGADYYGYTF.

CDR3 DNA: TGTGCCAGTAGTATAGGGCCACAGGGTTTCGAGCAGTACTTC. Translated, it gives CASSIGPQGFEQYF. The chain employs TRBV19 and TRBJ2-7; TRBD1 is a possible D gene (6 bases). Trimming pared 1 base from V and 6 bases from J, leaving 13 bases between. Germline V CDR1 and CDR2: LNHDA, SQIVND (reference sequence). The CDR3 runs 14 residues. Combining the CDR3 with reference TRBV19 and TRBJ2-7 gives the whole variable domain DGGITQSPKYLFRKEGQNVTLSCEQNLNHDAMYWYRQDPGQGLRLIYYSQIVNDFQKGDIAEGYSVSREKKESFPLTVTSAQKNPTAFYLCASSIGPQGFEQYFGPGTRLTVT.

The CDR3 loop reads CASRTTGNTEAFF. Here the CDR3 DNA reads TGTGCCAGCAGAACGACAGGCAACACTGAAGCTTTCTTT. This chain links TRBV6-1 with TRBJ1-1; possibly TRBD1 for D (6 bases). Germline V lookup: CDR1 MNHNS, CDR2 SASEGT. The CDR3 has 13 residues. V was pared by 6 bases and J by 2 bases, with 10 bases between.

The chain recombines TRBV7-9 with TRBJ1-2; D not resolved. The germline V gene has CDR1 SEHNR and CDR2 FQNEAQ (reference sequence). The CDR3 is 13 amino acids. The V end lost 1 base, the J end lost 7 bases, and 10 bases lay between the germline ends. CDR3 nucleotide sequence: TGTGCCAGCAGCTTAGAGTTGCAGGTTGGCTACACCTTC. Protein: CASSLELQVGYTF.

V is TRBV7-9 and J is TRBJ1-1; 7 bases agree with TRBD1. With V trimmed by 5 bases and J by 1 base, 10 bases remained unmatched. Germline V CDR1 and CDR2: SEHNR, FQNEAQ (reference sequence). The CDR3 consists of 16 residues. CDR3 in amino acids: CASSIPARGKNTEAFF. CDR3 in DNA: TGTGCCAGCAGCATTCCCGCCAGGGGGAAGAACACTGAAGCTTTCTTT.

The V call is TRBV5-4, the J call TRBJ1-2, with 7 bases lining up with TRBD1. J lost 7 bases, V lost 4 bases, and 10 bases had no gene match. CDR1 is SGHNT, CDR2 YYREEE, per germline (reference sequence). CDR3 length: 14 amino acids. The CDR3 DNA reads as TGTGCCAGCAGCCTCGGGACAGCCTGGAGTGGCTACACCTTC. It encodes CASSLGTAWSGYTF. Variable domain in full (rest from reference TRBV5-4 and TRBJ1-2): ETGVTQSPTHLIKTRGQQVTLRCSSQSGHNTVSWYQQALGQGPQFIFQYYREEENGRGNFPPRFSGLQFPNYSSELNVNALELDDSALYLCASSLGTAWSGYTFGSGTRLTVV.

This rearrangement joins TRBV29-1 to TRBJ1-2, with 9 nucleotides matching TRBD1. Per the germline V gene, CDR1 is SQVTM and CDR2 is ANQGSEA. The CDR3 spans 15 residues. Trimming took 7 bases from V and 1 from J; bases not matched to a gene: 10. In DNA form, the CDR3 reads TGCAGCGCGAACCGGGACAGGGACGATAACTATGGCTACACCTTC. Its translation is CSANRDRDDNYGYTF.

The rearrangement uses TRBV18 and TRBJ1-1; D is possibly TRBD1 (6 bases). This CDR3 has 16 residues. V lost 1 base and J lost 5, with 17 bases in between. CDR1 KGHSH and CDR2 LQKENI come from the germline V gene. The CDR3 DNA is TGTGCCAGCTCACCACGGGGGGGCTTGGGTGAAACTGAAGCTTTCTTT. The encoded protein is CASSPRGGLGETEAFF.

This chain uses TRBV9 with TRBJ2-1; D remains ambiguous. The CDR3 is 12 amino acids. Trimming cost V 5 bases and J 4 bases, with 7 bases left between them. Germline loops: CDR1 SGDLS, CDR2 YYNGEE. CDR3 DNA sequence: TGTGCCAGCAGGAATCGTTACAATGAGCAGTTCTTC. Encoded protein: CASRNRYNEQFF. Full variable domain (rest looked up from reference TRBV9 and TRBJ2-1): DSGVTQTPKHLITATGQRVTLRCSPRSGDLSVYWYQQSLDQGLQFLIQYYNGEERAKGNILERFSAQQFPDLHSELNLSSLELGDSALYFCASRNRYNEQFFGPGTRLTVL.

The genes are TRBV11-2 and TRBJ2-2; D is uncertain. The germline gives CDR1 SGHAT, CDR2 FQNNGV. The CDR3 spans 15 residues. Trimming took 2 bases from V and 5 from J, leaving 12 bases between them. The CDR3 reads CASSLRRYGTGELFF. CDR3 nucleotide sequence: TGTGCCAGCAGCTTAAGACGTTATGGGACCGGGGAGCTGTTTTTT.